The clone carrying this T cell receptor (beta chain) was detected once. The CDR3 loop spans 15 amino acids. Unmatched junction bases numbered 7, after V lost 4 bases and J lost 2 bases. Germline V lookup: CDR1 SGHTA, CDR2 FQGNSA. TCRdb keeps only in-frame clones here, not all; method: immunoSEQ multiplex PCR. This table holds roughly 130,000 clones, about nine tenths found once. The sample comes from a study of cytomegalovirus exposure and HLA in healthy donors. This TCR was sampled from a man aged 25-45 years in good health and CMV-seronegative. The sequenced material came from PBMCs. V and J are TRBV7-2 and TRBJ2-5; TRBD2 matches 7 bases. CDR3 sequence reads: CASSSQSGLQETQYF. The DNA for the CDR3 is TGTGCCAGCAGCTCTCAATCGGGACTACAAGAGACCCAGTACTTC.